The 13 T cell receptor beta chains presented below share a single source sample, sequenced in a study of CD4 and CD8 cells across lung adenocarcinoma regions. TCRdb passed the PCR reads through MiXCR, listing each CDR3 protein once. The data contain around 4,000 distinct CDR3 sequences, approximately 63% of them seen just once; the ten biggest clones take up roughly 15%. The material sequenced was CD4+ T cells from the center of a lung tumor. These receptors came from a male donor with lung adenocarcinoma. The CD4 and CD8 labels of this study may be unreliable.

A single count supports this clonotype. The J gene is TRBJ2-6, the V gene TRBV6-1, with D perhaps matching TRBD1 (6 bases). The CDR3 loop spans 14 amino acids. V was pared by 6 bases and J by 3 bases, with 9 bases between. Germline CDR1 MNHNS, CDR2 SASEGT. CDR3 coding DNA: TGTGCCAGCAGAGCAGGGGTTGGGGCCAACGTCCTGACTTTC. Translated, it gives CASRAGVGANVLTF.

As concerns this clonotype: One end of the junction varies from germline; a read error may be responsible. The genes are TRBV6-1 and TRBJ2-3; D may be TRBD1 or TRBD2 (6 bases each). The CDR3 totals 16 residues. The V gene's germline CDR1 is MNHNS and CDR2 SASEGT. For the CDR3, the DNA is TGTGCCAGCAGGGCGCGAGGGGGGCGAGACAAAGAGACGCAGTATTTC. Encoded protein: CASRARGGRDKETQYF.

In DNA, the CDR3 is TGTGCCAGCAGCTTAGGGAGGGGACACTACAATGAGCAGTTCTTC. This encodes CASSLGRGHYNEQFF. The rearrangement uses TRBV7-8 and TRBJ2-1; either TRBD1 or TRBD2 may fit D (6 bases each). The V gene's germline CDR1 is SGHVS and CDR2 FQNEAQ. The CDR3 has 15 amino acids. Trimming took 1 base from V and 3 from J, leaving 10 bases between them.

This rearrangement joins TRBV25-1 to TRBJ2-5, with 8 bases aligning to TRBD1. The CDR3 sequence is 16 residues long. The J segment lost 0 bases and the V segment lost 6 bases, leaving 9 bases of the junction unmatched. CDR1 MGHDK and CDR2 SYGVNS come from the germline V gene. In DNA form, the CDR3 reads TGTGCCAGCAGGGGGGCAGGGGGCGGGGACCAAGAGACCCAGTACTTC. It yields the protein CASRGAGGGDQETQYF.

The CDR3 region is CAWSVLGELFF. The CDR3 DNA reads as TGTGCCTGGAGTGTACTGGGGGAGCTGTTTTTT. The chain links TRBV30 to TRBJ2-2; D unclear. This CDR3 comprises 11 residues. Trimming cost V 0 bases and J 8 bases, with 4 bases left between them. CDR1 and CDR2 from the germline V gene are GTSNPN and SVGIG (reference sequence).

In this sample, this clonotype turned up once. J is TRBJ2-5 and V is TRBV6-1, with TRBD2 matching 8 bases. Germline values: CDR1 MNHNS, CDR2 SASEGT. The CDR3 has 16 residues. The V gene end was trimmed by 8 bases and the J gene end by 11 bases; junction bases not matched to a gene: 22. The CDR3 nucleotides are TGTGCCAGCGGGGGGAGCGGGGGCCGTGACGAAGAGATTCAGTACTTC. Amino acid sequence: CASGGSGGRDEEIQYF.

This clonotype was detected once. This chain uses TRBV12-5 with TRBJ2-1; a possible D gene is TRBD1 (7 bases). The DNA end lines up better with TRBJ2-7; the J call may be wrong. Looked up from germline, CDR1 is LGHNT and CDR2 is FRNRAP. The CDR3 runs 15 residues. This chain's CDR3 is CASGAGLFTGDEQYF. CDR3 coding DNA: TGTGCTAGTGGCGCAGGACTATTCACAGGGGACGAGCAGTACTTC.

The rearrangement links TRBV6-1 to TRBJ2-5, with no clear D. The J call may be faulty, since TRBJ2-7 better matches the DNA end. Germline values: CDR1 MNHNS, CDR2 SASEGT. The CDR3 totals 12 residues. CDR3 DNA: TGTGCCAGCAGCCTGAGTAGCAACGAGCAGTACTTC. It translates to CASSLSSNEQYF.

The V call is TRBV11-2, the J call TRBJ2-6, with D unclear. Trimming removed 1 base at V and 4 bases at J, with 2 bases between. CDR3 length: 13 residues. From germline, CDR1 is SGHAT and CDR2 FQNNGV. CDR3 nucleotides: TGTGCCAGCAGCTTAGGGGGGGCCAACGTCCTGACTTTC. This encodes CASSLGGANVLTF.

The chain has TRBV6-1 and TRBJ2-1; 7 positions match TRBD2. The V segment lost 2 bases and the J segment 4 bases; nucleotides outside the gene matches: 8. Germline values: CDR1 MNHNS, CDR2 SASEGT. The CDR3 consists of 16 residues. The CDR3 protein is CASSELGGGPYNEQFF. The CDR3 nucleotides are TGTGCCAGCAGTGAACTGGGGGGAGGGCCGTACAATGAGCAGTTCTTC.

CDR3 sequence reads: CASSEVAGGSYNEQFF. The CDR3 coding sequence is TGTGCCAGCAGTGAAGTGGCGGGAGGGAGCTACAATGAGCAGTTCTTC. V and J are TRBV6-1 and TRBJ2-1, with 9 bases identical to TRBD2. This CDR3 comprises 16 residues. CDR1 and CDR2 (germline): MNHNS, SASEGT. V shed 1 base and J 3 bases; nucleotides not matched to a gene: 4.

This chain connects TRBV6-2 or TRBV6-3 to TRBJ1-4, with TRBD1 as a possible D gene (5 bases). V was pared by 5 bases and J by 7 bases, with 14 bases between. The germline V gene has CDR1 MNHEY and CDR2 SVGEGT. This CDR3 is built from 14 residues. The CDR3 here is CASSTRGPGEKLFF. As DNA, the CDR3 is TGTGCCAGCAGTACCCGGGGCCCGGGTGAAAAACTGTTTTTT.

The genes are TRBV6-5 and TRBJ2-6; D is unresolved. The CDR3 is 15 residues long. Germline CDR1 is MNHEY and CDR2 is SVGAGI. The V end was cut by 1 base, the J end by 0 bases, with 4 bases between. CDR3 sequence (DNA): TGTGCCAGCAGTTACTATCTCTCTGGGGCCAACGTCCTGACTTTC. Its protein is CASSYYLSGANVLTF.